This is a list of T cell receptor beta chains from one sample in a study of vaccination effects on CD4 cells after COVID-19. The table came from immunoSEQ multiplex PCR; TCRdb's copy has only in-frame clones and leaves some out. The sample consists of some 49,000 clones, approximately 81% of them appearing once. No antigen has been identified for these receptors. The material was CD4+ T cells from PBMCs cultured without peptide, obtained before COVID-19 vaccination. The receptors derive from a human donor who had a prior SARS-CoV-2 infection. Both conserved end residues are part of each CDR3. Each record gives: V gene, J gene, D gene, CDR3 length, clone size, CDR3 DNA, CDR3 protein. The D gene is left open where the match is weak. Expanded clones are given a class, and other clones once, few, many or no size at all.

>TRBV7-2|TRBJ2-1|-|12|few
TGTGCCAGCAGCTACAGGGAGGGTGAGCAGTTCTTC
CASSYREGEQFF
>TRBV3-1/TRBV3-2|TRBJ2-3|-|16|-
TGTGCCAGCAGCCAAGGGGGGGCCGAAAGCACAGATACGCAGTATTTT
CASSQGGAESTDTQYF
>TRBV5-8|TRBJ1-3|-|16|-
TGTGCCAGCAGCGCTCCCCATTATCTCTCTGGAAACACCATATATTTT
CASSAPHYLSGNTIYF
>TRBV7-8|TRBJ2-5|-|14|-
TGTGCCAGCAGCTTCGCTGGGGCTAGGGGGACCCAGTACTTC
CASSFAGARGTQYF
>TRBV6-1|TRBJ1-1|-|13|-
TGTGCCAGCAGTGACATTGAGAACACTGAAGCTTTCTTT
CASSDIENTEAFF
>TRBV5-6|TRBJ1-2|TRBD1|13|-
TGTGCCAGCAGCTTGTCCAGGGGGTATGGCTACACCTTC
CASSLSRGYGYTF
>TRBV19|TRBJ2-7|-|14|-
TGTGCCAGTAGAAGGAGGGGTGGGGGAAACGAGCAGTACTTC
CASRRRGGGNEQYF
>TRBV4-2|TRBJ2-3|TRBD1|15|-
TGTGCCAGCAGCCGAGGGACAGGGGGCACAGATACGCAGTATTTT
CASSRGTGGTDTQYF
>TRBV10-3|TRBJ2-2|-|17|-
TGTGCCATCAGTGAGAGGGAGACAGGTTTTCTGGCCGGGGAGCTGTTTTTT
CAISERETGFLAGELFF
>TRBV18|TRBJ1-3|-|14|few
TGTGCCAGCTCACCTGCAGCTGTGAGGGACACCATATATTTT
CASSPAAVRDTIYF
>TRBV4-2|TRBJ1-4|-|15|-
TGTGCCAGCAGCCGATCGGACAGAATCAATGAAAAACTGTTTTTT
CASSRSDRINEKLFF
>TRBV2|TRBJ2-3|TRBD2|17|-
TGTGCCAGCCGCCCGCGAACTAGCGGTACTAGCACAGATACGCAGTATTTT
CASRPRTSGTSTDTQYF
>TRBV5-1|TRBJ2-5|-|14|-
TGCGCCAGCAGACTTAGCGGAAGCCAAGAGACCCAGTACTTC
CASRLSGSQETQYF
>TRBV30|TRBJ1-3|TRBD1|14|-
TGTGCCTGGAGTGTGACAGGGCCTGGAAACACCATATATTTT
CAWSVTGPGNTIYF
>TRBV9|TRBJ1-4|-|16|-
TGTGCCAGCAGCGTAGGTCCAATAGGAACTAATGAAAAACTGTTTTTT
CASSVGPIGTNEKLFF
>TRBV11-2|TRBJ1-2|-|12|-
TGTGCCAGCAGCTCCCTCAGGGATCGCTACACCTTC
CASSSLRDRYTF
>TRBV2|TRBJ2-7|-|17|-
TGTGCCAGCAGCCCAGAGTTAGACAGGCTCCGTCTTTCAGGGCAGTACTTC
CASSPELDRLRLSGQYF
>TRBV5-4|TRBJ2-7|TRBD2|17|-
TGTGCCAGCAGCTTGGGGGGTTGGGGACTAGCGACCTACGAGCAGTACTTC
CASSLGGWGLATYEQYF
>TRBV27|TRBJ2-3|TRBD2|19|once
TGTGCCAGCAGTTCCACCTATGGGCTAGCGGGATTTAGCACAGATACGCAGTATTTT
CASSSTYGLAGFSTDTQYF
>TRBV30|TRBJ1-3|-|15|-
TGTGCCTGGAGTTGGGGACAAGTCTCTGGAAACACCATATATTTT
CAWSWGQVSGNTIYF
>TRBV7-3|TRBJ1-2|TRBD1|13|once
TGTGCCAGCAGCCCCGACAGGGGTGGTGGCTACACCTTC
CASSPDRGGGYTF
>TRBV4-3|TRBJ1-2|-|15|few
TGCGCCAGCAGCCAAGATCTGCGGCCTGAATCCGGCTACACCTTC
CASSQDLRPESGYTF
>TRBV2|TRBJ1-2|TRBD1|16|-
TGTGCCAGCACCGAAACCAGAGGACAGGGTAGGGATGGCTACACCTTC
CASTETRGQGRDGYTF
>TRBV15|TRBJ2-7|-|16|-
TGTGCCACCAGCAGACAGACCGGGACTGTACTTTACGAGCAGTACTTC
CATSRQTGTVLYEQYF
>TRBV5-4|TRBJ1-2|TRBD1|14|-
TGTGCCAGCAGCGCCTTACAGGGGCGGAGTGGCTACACCTTC
CASSALQGRSGYTF
>TRBV6-2/TRBV6-3|TRBJ2-7|TRBD1|14|few
TGTGCCAGCAGTTGGGGACAGCCTGACTACGAGCAGTACTTC
CASSWGQPDYEQYF
>TRBV6-6|TRBJ1-2|-|13|-
TGTGCCAGCAGTTACGGGGCCTCTTATGGCTACACCTTC
CASSYGASYGYTF
>TRBV11-2|TRBJ1-2|-|13|once
TGTGCCAGCAGCTTAGGGTTTAACTATGGCTACACCTTC
CASSLGFNYGYTF